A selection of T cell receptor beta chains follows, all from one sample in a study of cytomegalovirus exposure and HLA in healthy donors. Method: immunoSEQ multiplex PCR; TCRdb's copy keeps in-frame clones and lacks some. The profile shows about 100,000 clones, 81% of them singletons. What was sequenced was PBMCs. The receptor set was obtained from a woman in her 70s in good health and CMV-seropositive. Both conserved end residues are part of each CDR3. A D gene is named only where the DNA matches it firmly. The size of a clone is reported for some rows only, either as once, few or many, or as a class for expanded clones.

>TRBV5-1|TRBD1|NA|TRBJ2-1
CASSLQGAFSNEQFF
TGCGCCAGCAGCTTGCAGGGGGCGTTTTCCAATGAGCAGTTCTTC
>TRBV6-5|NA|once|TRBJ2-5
CASRLLGGQTQYF
TGTGCCAGCAGACTACTGGGGGGACAGACCCAGTACTTC
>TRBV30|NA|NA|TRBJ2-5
CAWSVLSGGETQYF
TGTGCCTGGAGTGTACTGTCAGGGGGGGAGACCCAGTACTTC
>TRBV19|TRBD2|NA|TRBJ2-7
CASKLSSGSLYEQYF
TGTGCCAGTAAATTGTCGAGCGGGAGCCTGTACGAGCAGTACTTC
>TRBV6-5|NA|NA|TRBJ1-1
CASSYGAGTEASF
TGTGCCAGCAGTTACGGGGCGGGAACTGAAGCTTCCTTT
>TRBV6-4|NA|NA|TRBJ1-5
CASSDGGSLNQPQHF
TGTGCCAGCAGTGATGGAGGGTCCCTCAATCAGCCCCAGCATTTT
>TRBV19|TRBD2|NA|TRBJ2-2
CARKTSGRERAGELFF
TGTGCCAGAAAGACTAGCGGGAGGGAGAGGGCCGGGGAGCTGTTTTTT
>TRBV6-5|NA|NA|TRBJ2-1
CASIPTGRNEQFF
TGTGCCAGCATCCCGACAGGGAGGAATGAGCAGTTCTTC
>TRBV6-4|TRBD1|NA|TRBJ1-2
CASSDQGAGYTF
TGTGCCAGCAGTGATCAGGGGGCCGGCTACACCTTC
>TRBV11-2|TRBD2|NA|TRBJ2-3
CASSALVAGGPDTQYF
TGTGCCAGCAGCGCCCTCGTAGCGGGAGGGCCGGATACGCAGTATTTT